The 3 T cell receptor beta chains listed next were all sequenced from one sample in a study of TIL therapy for anti-PD-1-resistant metastatic lung cancer. Time point described: pre-treatment sample, taken before nivolumab and TIL therapy. Most excised metastases sampled were pleural nodules or supraclavicular lymph nodes. Sequencing used immunoSEQ v3. Assay: immunoSEQ multiplex PCR; the TCRdb copy retains only in-frame clones and omits some. The sample lists about 6,300 clones, 66% occurring once. The material was tumor tissue, obtained at baseline. The receptors here all came from a person between 30 and 79 years old with non-small cell lung cancer.

This sequence joins TRBV7-9 and TRBJ2-7; 8 bases map to TRBD2. The V segment lost 10 bases and the J segment 0 bases; nucleotides outside the gene matches: 8. CDR3 length equals 14 residues. From germline, CDR1 is SEHNR and CDR2 FQNEAQ (reference sequence). CDR3 in amino acids: CATRGTSGSYEQYF. CDR3 DNA: TGTGCCACCAGGGGAACTAGCGGCTCCTACGAGCAGTACTTC.

The CDR3, as DNA: TGCGCCAGCAGGGACGCACGGCAGTCTAGCACAGATACGCAGTATTTT. Its protein product is CASRDARQSSTDTQYF. This chain joins TRBV5-1 and TRBJ2-3; D gene uncertain. The V gene lost 5 bases and the J gene lost 0 bases, with 16 bases spanning the gap. This CDR3 contains 16 residues. Germline values: CDR1 SGHRS, CDR2 YFSETQ. Full variable domain (outside the CDR3, taken from reference TRBV5-1 and TRBJ2-3): KAGVTQTPRYLIKTRGQQVTLSCSPISGHRSVSWYQQTPGQGLQFLFEYFSETQRNKGNFPGRFSGRQFSNSRSEMNVSTLELGDSALYLCASRDARQSSTDTQYFGPGTRLTVL.

The chain links TRBV6-1 to TRBJ2-7; no definite D call. Trimming left V 5 bases short and J 5 bases short, with 16 bases between. CDR1 and CDR2 from the germline V gene are MNHNS and SASEGT. This CDR3 has 14 amino acids. CDR3 sequence (DNA): TGTGCCAGCAGTCAAACACAAGGCCCCCACGAGCAGTACTTC. Translation gives CASSQTQGPHEQYF.